Sequencing of this TCR beta chain was carried out in a study of shared clonotypes between healthy human individuals. Study-level points and caveats: Clonotype sharing levels among donors were expected to vary with sequencing depth.

The repertoire was sequenced with immunoSEQ multiplex PCR; TCRdb's copy has only in-frame clones and lacks some. The sample holds some 2.3 million clones; approximately 93% are singletons and the top ten take about 0.41%. The donor cohort consisted entirely of Caucasian adults residing in Nashville, Tennessee. Comment on this clone: The antigen is unknown.

V gave up 2 bases and J gave up 2 bases; unmatched junction bases: 6. Germline-derived CDR1 and CDR2 are SGHAT and FQNNGV. CDR3 length equals 16 residues. What was sequenced was naive CD4+ T cells from PBMCs. As to subset: CD45RA+ positively selected. This chain connects TRBV11-2 to TRBJ1-3, with TRBD1 matching over 7 bases. This receptor was identified in a man between 18 and 29 years old in good health. Some clones in this sample may be carry-over from other donors' samples. The DNA for the CDR3 is TGTGCCAGCAGCTTACTCCAGACAGGGACTGGAAACACCATATATTTT. Translation gives CASSLLQTGTGNTIYF. The full variable domain, with the rest looked up from reference TRBV11-2 and TRBJ1-3, is EAGVAQSPRYKIIEKRQSVAFWCNPISGHATLYWYQQILGQGPKLLIQFQNNGVVDDSQLPKDRFSAERLKGVDSTLKIQPAKLEDSAVYLCASSLLQTGTGNTIYFGEGSWLTVV.